A single sample is the source of the 27 T cell receptor beta chains below, sequenced in a study of CXCR3-negative and CXCR3-positive naive CD8 T cells. UMI-labeled TRB cDNA libraries were prepared by 5' RACE. After re-calling the 5' RACE reads, TCRdb lists one entry per CDR3 protein, DNA absent. The repertoire table contains approximately 53,000 distinct CDR3 sequences. Sequencing input: memory CD8+ T cells from blood. These receptors were obtained from a human donor in good health. Some clones in this sample may be carry-over from other donors' samples.

The chain combines TRBV15 with TRBJ2-7; TCRdb reports TRBD2, a call that lacks DNA to check it against. Per the germline V gene, CDR1 is LNHNV and CDR2 is YYDKDF (reference sequence). The CDR3 has 15 residues. This CDR3 reads CATSREREGWAEQYF.

This clonotype is medium-sized by frequency. The CDR3 protein is CASSEKAENNEQFF. The rearrangement uses TRBV6-4 and TRBJ2-1; no DNA is available, so the TRBD2 call from TCRdb remains unchecked. The CDR3 is 14 amino acids. Germline assignment: CDR1 MRHNA and CDR2 SNTAGT.

The chain employs TRBV6-1 and TRBJ1-2; TCRdb calls TRBD1, which cannot be checked without DNA. CDR1 is MNHNS and CDR2 is SASEGT in the germline V gene. This CDR3 region has 16 residues. CDR3 in amino acids: CASSEEDSIPPYGYTF.

The chain links TRBV5-1 to TRBJ2-1; lacking DNA, the TRBD1 call made by TCRdb goes unchecked. CDR3 length: 14 amino acids. Germline V gene data show CDR1 as SGHRS and CDR2 as YFSETQ. The CDR3 sequence is CASSPGTGDNEQFF.

The CDR3 is CASRAGWGIQPQHF. V gene TRBV6-5 combines with J gene TRBJ1-5. Looked up from germline, CDR1 is MNHEY and CDR2 is SVGAGI. The CDR3 extends over 14 amino acids.

V is TRBV20-1 and J is TRBJ1-1. Looked up from germline, CDR1 is DFQATT and CDR2 is SNEGSKA (reference sequence). There are 13 residues in the CDR3. The CDR3 sequence is CSASRGLNTEAFF.

The chain is built from TRBV4-3 and TRBJ2-1; TCRdb's D call, TRBD2, is unchecked because there is no DNA. Germline V gene data show CDR1 as LGHNA and CDR2 as YSLEER. The CDR3 runs to 16 residues. This CDR3 is CASSQGGASGVNEQFF.

The J gene is TRBJ1-1, the V gene TRBV29-1; TCRdb calls TRBD1, which cannot be checked without DNA. This CDR3 spans 14 amino acids. Per the germline V gene, CDR1 is SQVTM and CDR2 is ANQGSEA. The CDR3 sequence: CSAEPTEANTEAFF.

This CDR3 reads CSARDRPGSMTGELFF. The genes are TRBV20-1 and TRBJ2-2; TCRdb's assignment of TRBD1 cannot be checked, as there is no DNA. The CDR3 is made up of 16 amino acids. Germline CDR1 reads DFQATT; CDR2 reads SNEGSKA (reference sequence).

V usage is TRBV28 and J usage is TRBJ1-1; absent DNA, TCRdb's TRBD1 call cannot be checked. This CDR3 has 12 residues. Germline CDR1 reads MDHEN; CDR2 reads SYDVKM. The chain's CDR3 is CASSFDRGRAFF. The full variable domain, with the rest looked up from reference TRBV28 and TRBJ1-1, is DVKVTQSSRYLVKRTGEKVFLECVQDMDHENMFWYRQDPGLGLRLIYFSYDVKMKEKGDIPEGYSVSREKKERFSLILESASTNQTSMYLCASSFDRGRAFFGQGTRLTVV.

The genes are TRBV12-3 or TRBV12-4 and TRBJ1-1; TCRdb designates TRBD1, a call that cannot be tested without DNA. The CDR3 runs 15 residues. The CDR3 is CASSLPVGQHTEAFF.

V usage is TRBV6-2 or TRBV6-3 and J usage is TRBJ2-1; without DNA, the TCRdb call of TRBD1 cannot be checked. The germline gives CDR1 MNHEY, CDR2 SVGEGT. This CDR3 region has 16 residues. This CDR3 reads CASSYPTSGKGYEQFF.

This chain connects TRBV7-9 to TRBJ1-1. This CDR3 spans 16 amino acids. Germline CDR1 is SEHNR and CDR2 is FQNEAQ (reference sequence). CDR3 region: CASSSTTTAINTEAFF.

This chain links TRBV5-1 with TRBJ2-1; checking the TCRdb D call of TRBD1 is not possible without DNA. Looked up from germline, CDR1 is SGHRS and CDR2 is YFSETQ. This CDR3 is built from 16 residues. The CDR3 loop reads CASSLAGGPPLGEQFF.

V gene TRBV28 combines with J gene TRBJ1-2; TCRdb returns TRBD1, unconfirmable since there is no DNA. This CDR3 has 12 residues. Per the germline V gene, CDR1 is MDHEN and CDR2 is SYDVKM. The CDR3 loop reads CASTGQGIGYTF.

V gene TRBV7-3 combines with J gene TRBJ1-1. Germline V gene lookup returns CDR1 SGHTA and CDR2 FQGTGA. The CDR3 length is 15 residues. The CDR3 spells CASSASGFSNTEAFF.

CDR3: CASSWSRGETQYF. This chain links TRBV7-8 with TRBJ2-5; as DNA is missing, the TRBD1 call by TCRdb cannot be tested. The germline CDR1 and CDR2 sequences are SGHVS and FQNEAQ. The CDR3 has 13 residues.

The chain has TRBV4-2 and TRBJ2-4. Germline CDR1 is LGHNA and CDR2 is YNFKEQ. This CDR3 is built from 20 residues. CDR3 sequence reads: CASSQDGMETVDLAKNIQYF.

The chain couples TRBV7-2 to TRBJ2-3. The germline CDR1 and CDR2 sequences are SGHTA and FQGNSA. This CDR3 spans 15 amino acids. CDR3 sequence: CASSKYPDLTDTQYF.

The chain links TRBV11-2 to TRBJ2-3. Germline CDR1 reads SGHAT; CDR2 reads FQNNGV. This CDR3 is 12 amino acids long. CDR3 amino acids: CASSLDVDTQYF.

The chain employs TRBV29-1 and TRBJ2-5; TCRdb's D gene call, TRBD2, goes unchecked for lack of DNA. The CDR3 loop spans 14 amino acids. Germline-derived CDR1 and CDR2 are SQVTM and ANQGSEA. The CDR3 sequence: CSVRGLGLQETQYF. The full variable domain, completed using reference TRBV29-1 and TRBJ2-5, is SAVISQKPSRDICQRGTSLTIQCQVDSQVTMMFWYRQQPGQSLTLIATANQGSEATYESGFVIDKFPISRPNLTFSTLTVSNMSPEDSSIYLCSVRGLGLQETQYFGPGTRLLVL.

This chain's CDR3 is CSVPRGTAYNEQFF. This chain links TRBV29-1 with TRBJ2-1; TCRdb designates TRBD2, a call that cannot be tested without DNA. Germline-derived CDR1 and CDR2 are SQVTM and ANQGSEA. This CDR3 has 14 residues.

The rearrangement joins TRBV7-9 to TRBJ2-4; TCRdb's D call, TRBD1, is unchecked because there is no DNA. Germline loops: CDR1 SEHNR, CDR2 FQNEAQ (reference sequence). CDR3 size: 17 residues. This CDR3 reads CASSTTIRHGQGNIQYF.

V and J are TRBV5-1 and TRBJ2-7. The CDR3 extends over 14 amino acids. Germline V gene data show CDR1 as SGHRS and CDR2 as YFSETQ. CDR3 sequence reads: CASSLDVIPYEQYF. Looking up the rest from reference TRBV5-1 and TRBJ2-7 gives the full variable domain: KAGVTQTPRYLIKTRGQQVTLSCSPISGHRSVSWYQQTPGQGLQFLFEYFSETQRNKGNFPGRFSGRQFSNSRSEMNVSTLELGDSALYLCASSLDVIPYEQYFGPGTRLTVT.

This rearrangement joins TRBV11-2 to TRBJ2-7; TCRdb reports TRBD2, a call that lacks DNA to check it against. This CDR3 region has 13 residues. The germline CDR1 and CDR2 sequences are SGHAT and FQNNGV. Here the CDR3 reads CASIAGSPYEQYF.

The chain couples TRBV2 to TRBJ1-2; lacking DNA, the TRBD1 call made by TCRdb goes unchecked. Per germline, CDR1 SNHLY and CDR2 FYNNEI. The CDR3 is 11 residues long. The CDR3: CASGDSYGYTF.

The CDR3 protein is CASSSGQGVLEQYF. This rearrangement joins TRBV13 to TRBJ2-7; absent DNA, TCRdb's TRBD1 call cannot be checked. The germline V gene has CDR1 PRHDT and CDR2 FYEKMQ (reference sequence). This CDR3 has 14 residues.